This T cell receptor (beta chain) was obtained from a study of blood T cell repertoires in COVID-19. About the study: Acute and convalescent COVID-19 specimens originated in the United States, Italy and Spain. Sample material is recorded as cDNA or gDNA derived from T cells, B-cell-depleted T cells, or PBMCs.

Per the study methods: Reference gene primer amplification gave estimated nucleated cell counts. Measured with immunoSEQ multiplex PCR; TCRdb has only the in-frame clones, and not every one. V and J calls and clone size come straight from that table; D and trimming were deduced from the DNA. The table lists almost 35,000 clones, over 90% of them singletons. The clonotype originates from a man aged 55 to 69 with active or convalescent COVID-19. The source material was peripheral blood.

Here the CDR3 reads CATSRGGVGGYSPLHF. DNA of the CDR3: TGTGCCACCAGCAGAGGGGGCGTAGGGGGCTATTCACCCCTCCACTTT. The genes are TRBV15 and TRBJ1-6; the match to TRBD1 covers 7 bases. Losses at the gene ends were 1 base for V and 8 bases for J; bases not matched to a gene: 8. This CDR3 contains 16 residues. CDR1 is LNHNV, CDR2 YYDKDF, per germline (reference sequence).